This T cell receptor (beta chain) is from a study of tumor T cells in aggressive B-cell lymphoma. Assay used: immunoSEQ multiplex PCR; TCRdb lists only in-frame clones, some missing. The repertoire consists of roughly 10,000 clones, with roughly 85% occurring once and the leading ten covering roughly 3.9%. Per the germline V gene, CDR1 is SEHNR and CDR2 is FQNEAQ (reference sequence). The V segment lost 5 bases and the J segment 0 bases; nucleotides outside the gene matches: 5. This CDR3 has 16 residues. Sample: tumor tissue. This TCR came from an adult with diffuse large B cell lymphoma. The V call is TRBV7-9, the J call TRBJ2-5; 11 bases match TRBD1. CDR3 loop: CASSPGQGGDQETQYF. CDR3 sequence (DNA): TGTGCCAGCAGCCCGGGACAGGGGGGGGACCAAGAGACCCAGTACTTC.